These 24 T cell receptor beta chains were sequenced from one sample in a study of T cell changes during pregnancy in multiple sclerosis. Using immunoSEQ multiplex PCR, the repertoire was profiled, and TCRdb retains in-frame clones only, with some absent. In the table there are tens of thousands of clones, approximately 85% of which are singletons. The material was CD4+ T cells from peripheral blood mononuclear cells, obtained before pregnancy. The source is a female donor with multiple sclerosis, enrolled in a pregnancy study.

This clone occurred a few times. This chain links TRBV5-4 with TRBJ2-2, with TRBD2 as a possible D gene (6 bases). The CDR3 extends over 14 amino acids. Trimming removed 5 bases at V and 4 bases at J, with 12 bases between. Germline loops: CDR1 SGHNT, CDR2 YYREEE (reference sequence). The CDR3 DNA follows: TGTGCCAGCAGACTGACTAGAATCACCGGGGAGCTGTTTTTT. Residues: CASRLTRITGELFF.

The chain combines TRBV18 with TRBJ2-2; 7 bases map to TRBD2. The CDR3 loop spans 16 amino acids. CDR1 and CDR2 (germline): KGHSH, LQKENI. Trimming took 6 bases from V and 4 from J; bases not matched to a gene: 11. Written as DNA, the CDR3 is TGTGCCAGCTCCCAGGGCCTAGCGGTGTTCACCGGGGAGCTGTTTTTT. Amino acid sequence: CASSQGLAVFTGELFF.

The gene calls are TRBV5-1 and TRBJ1-1; D not resolved. V lost 2 bases, J lost 3 bases, and 11 bases lay in between. Germline V lookup: CDR1 SGHRS, CDR2 YFSETQ. The CDR3 loop spans 14 amino acids. The CDR3 sequence is CASSFDGGHTEAFF. The DNA for the CDR3 is TGCGCCAGCAGCTTCGACGGCGGCCACACTGAAGCTTTCTTT.

The V call is TRBV28, the J call TRBJ1-4; 7 positions agree with TRBD1. CDR1 is MDHEN and CDR2 is SYDVKM in the germline V gene. CDR3 length equals 15 residues. Unmatched junction bases numbered 8, after V lost 6 bases and J lost 4 bases. The CDR3 DNA sequence: TGTGCCAGCAGATCTGACAGGGCTCATAATGAAAAACTGTTTTTT. Amino acid sequence: CASRSDRAHNEKLFF.

This chain joins TRBV18 and TRBJ1-6, with TRBD1 identical over 10 bases. Germline lookup yields CDR1 KGHSH and CDR2 LQKENI. The CDR3 has 14 amino acids. Unmatched junction bases numbered 5, after V lost 7 bases and J lost 8 bases. CDR3 region: CASLRGTGDSPLHF. Here the CDR3 DNA reads TGTGCCAGCTTACGCGGGACAGGGGATTCACCCCTCCACTTT.

This clone has a single count. J is TRBJ2-7 and V is TRBV6-5, with 11 bases lining up with TRBD2. This CDR3 comprises 15 residues. Losses at the gene ends were 5 bases for V and 5 bases for J; bases not matched to a gene: 8. Per the germline V gene, CDR1 is MNHEY and CDR2 is SVGAGI. The CDR3 sequence: CASSPTLAGEHEQYF. CDR3 bases: TGTGCCAGCAGTCCAACACTAGCGGGAGAACACGAGCAGTACTTC.

CDR3 nucleotides: TGTGCCAGTAGTATCAGTGTAACTAGCGTCTCCTACGAGCAGTACTTC. Amino acid sequence: CASSISVTSVSYEQYF. The V call is TRBV19, the J call TRBJ2-7; 7 bases line up with TRBD2. The CDR3 contains 16 residues. After removal of 3 bases from V and 0 bases from J, the junction contained 8 bases not matched to a gene. Per germline, CDR1 LNHDA and CDR2 SQIVND (reference sequence).

V usage is TRBV19 and J usage is TRBJ2-1; possible D gene TRBD2, 6 bases. CDR1 LNHDA and CDR2 SQIVND come from the germline V gene (reference sequence). CDR3 length equals 15 residues. Trimming shortened V by 4 bases and J by 5 bases, and 15 bases separated the two germline ends. CDR3 sequence: CASSTLALGNNEQFF. The DNA for the CDR3 is TGTGCCAGTAGTACCCTAGCGTTGGGGAACAATGAGCAGTTCTTC.

This sequence joins TRBV6-5 and TRBJ1-2; 9 bases match TRBD1. The V gene's germline CDR1 is MNHEY and CDR2 SVGAGI. Trimming removed 2 bases from V and 1 base from J; junction bases left unmatched: 2. The CDR3 covers 15 residues. The CDR3 DNA follows: TGTGCCAGCAGTTACAGGGGACAGGGTAACTATGGCTACACCTTC. The encoded protein is CASSYRGQGNYGYTF.

CDR3 in amino acids: CASTQAGRYNEQFF. Here the CDR3 DNA reads TGTGCCAGCACGCAAGCGGGACGCTACAATGAGCAGTTCTTC. The chain has TRBV19 and TRBJ2-1, with 7 nucleotides matching TRBD2. V was pared by 9 bases and J by 3 bases, with 8 bases of the junction left unmatched. The germline CDR1 and CDR2 sequences are LNHDA and SQIVND (reference sequence). The CDR3 totals 14 residues.

The rearrangement joins TRBV28 to TRBJ1-2, with TRBD1 as a possible D gene (5 bases). V lost 8 bases and J 4 bases, leaving 14 bases between the germline ends. This CDR3 contains 13 residues. Germline-derived CDR1 and CDR2 are MDHEN and SYDVKM. CDR3 loop: CASLSGLGYGYTF. CDR3 sequence (DNA): TGTGCCAGCCTATCGGGACTTGGCTATGGCTACACCTTC.

The chain couples TRBV2 to TRBJ1-2; D is unresolved. This CDR3 comprises 12 residues. V dropped 1 base and J dropped 6 bases, with 6 bases sitting between them. The germline V gene encodes CDR1 SNHLY and CDR2 FYNNEI. The CDR3 DNA reads TGTGCCAGCAGTGAAGACGGGGATGGCTACACCTTC. Translation gives CASSEDGDGYTF.

This chain connects TRBV6-4 to TRBJ1-5; TRBD1 might be the D (6 bases). V was clipped by 10 bases and J by 0 bases, with 22 bases between them. The CDR3 has 17 amino acids. Germline V gene sequence: CDR1 MRHNA, CDR2 SNTAGT. For the CDR3, the DNA is TGTGCCAAACAACCTGCGAACAGGGAATATAGCAATCAGCCCCAGCATTTT. Its translation is CAKQPANREYSNQPQHF.

This chain joins TRBV25-1 and TRBJ2-1; TRBD2 matches 8 bases. In germline, CDR1 is MGHDK, CDR2 SYGVNS. CDR3 length: 16 amino acids. With 1 base clipped from V and 6 bases from J, the junction kept 8 bases outside the gene matches. The CDR3 is CASSEWQLAGFNEQFF. The DNA for the CDR3 is TGTGCCAGCAGTGAATGGCAGCTAGCGGGCTTCAATGAGCAGTTCTTC.

The chain employs TRBV4-3 and TRBJ2-3; D remains ambiguous. This CDR3 spans 14 amino acids. V shed 1 base and J shed 3 bases, with 8 bases lying between them. Germline V gene lookup returns CDR1 LGHNA and CDR2 YSLEER. The DNA for the CDR3 is TGCGCCAGCAGCCAAGTCGTAGCAACAGATACGCAGTATTTT. Residues: CASSQVVATDTQYF.

The rearrangement joins TRBV5-4 to TRBJ2-1; no definite D call. The CDR3 has 16 amino acids. Trimming shortened V by 0 bases and J by 4 bases, and 14 bases separated the two germline ends. CDR1 and CDR2 (germline): SGHNT, YYREEE (reference sequence). CDR3 region: CASSLEGPGSYNEQFF. Written as DNA, the CDR3 is TGTGCCAGCAGCTTGGAAGGTCCGGGTTCGTACAATGAGCAGTTCTTC.

The chain uses TRBV4-1 and TRBJ2-2; perhaps TRBD1 as D (5 bases). Trimming pared 0 bases from V and 5 bases from J, leaving 13 bases between. CDR3 size: 16 residues. Germline CDR1 and CDR2: MGHRA and YSYEKL. In DNA form, the CDR3 reads TGCGCCAGCAGCCAAGATGGCAGGGCTAGGACCGGGGAGCTGTTTTTT. Translation: CASSQDGRARTGELFF.

CDR3 amino acids: CASSSPLVPWTGGGYGYTF. The CDR3 coding sequence is TGTGCCAGTAGTTCGCCCCTAGTACCCTGGACAGGGGGCGGATATGGCTACACCTTC. J is TRBJ1-2 and V is TRBV19; 11 positions match TRBD1. Trimming cost V 5 bases and J 5 bases; bases outside gene matches: 19. The CDR3 is 19 residues long. The V gene's germline CDR1 is LNHDA and CDR2 SQIVND (reference sequence).

The chain combines TRBV6-5 with TRBJ2-7; possibly TRBD1 for D (6 bases). This CDR3 region has 11 residues. CDR1 and CDR2 (germline): MNHEY, SVGAGI. V lost 7 bases to trimming and J lost 2 bases, with 6 bases between them. The CDR3 bases are TGTGCCAGCAAGGGGGCCTACGAGCAGTACTTC. It codes for CASKGAYEQYF.

The count of this clone is one. In nucleotides, the CDR3 is TGTGCCAGCAGCCGAAGCGGGAGTGGTGAGACCCAGTACTTC. It codes for CASSRSGSGETQYF. The chain recombines TRBV7-2 with TRBJ2-5; 8 positions match TRBD2. With 5 bases clipped from V and 5 bases from J, the junction kept 7 bases outside the gene matches. This CDR3 is built from 14 residues. Germline lookup yields CDR1 SGHTA and CDR2 FQGNSA.

The chain has TRBV13 and TRBJ1-2; 9 bases are a match to TRBD1. V trimming: 4 bases; J trimming: 5 bases; junction bases outside the gene matches: 2. This CDR3 has 13 residues. In germline, CDR1 is PRHDT, CDR2 FYEKMQ (reference sequence). The DNA for the CDR3 is TGTGCCAGCAGCTCCGGACAGGGGTATGGCTACACCTTC. This translates into CASSSGQGYGYTF. Full variable domain (missing parts from reference TRBV13 and TRBJ1-2): AAGVIQSPRHLIKEKRETATLKCYPIPRHDTVYWYQQGPGQDPQFLISFYEKMQSDKGSIPDRFSAQQFSDYHSELNMSSLELGDSALYFCASSSGQGYGYTFGSGTRLTVV.

The CDR3 DNA reads TGTGCCAGCAGACAACTAGCGGGGCACACAGATACGCAGTATTTT. It encodes CASRQLAGHTDTQYF. This sequence joins TRBV6-1 and TRBJ2-3, with 10 bases lining up with TRBD2. CDR3 length: 15 amino acids. Germline-derived CDR1 and CDR2 are MNHNS and SASEGT. Trimming removed 6 bases from V and 2 bases from J; junction bases left unmatched: 5.

The sample holds one count of this clone. V usage is TRBV27 and J usage is TRBJ2-3; 11 nucleotides line up with TRBD2. This CDR3 has 16 residues. V lost 8 bases to trimming and J lost 5 bases; unmatched junction nucleotides: 12. Germline values: CDR1 MNHEY, CDR2 SMNVEV (reference sequence). CDR3 sequence (DNA): TGTGCCAGCCGCGTGGTAGCGGGAGGGATTGGAGATACGCAGTATTTT. Its protein product is CASRVVAGGIGDTQYF.

The rearrangement uses TRBV5-1 and TRBJ2-3; D unresolved. Germline V gene data show CDR1 as SGHRS and CDR2 as YFSETQ. The CDR3 totals 12 residues. V lost 4 bases and J 6 bases, leaving 9 bases between the germline ends. The CDR3, as DNA: TGCGCCAGCAGCCTTCTAGTGGATACGCAGTATTTT. Protein sequence: CASSLLVDTQYF.